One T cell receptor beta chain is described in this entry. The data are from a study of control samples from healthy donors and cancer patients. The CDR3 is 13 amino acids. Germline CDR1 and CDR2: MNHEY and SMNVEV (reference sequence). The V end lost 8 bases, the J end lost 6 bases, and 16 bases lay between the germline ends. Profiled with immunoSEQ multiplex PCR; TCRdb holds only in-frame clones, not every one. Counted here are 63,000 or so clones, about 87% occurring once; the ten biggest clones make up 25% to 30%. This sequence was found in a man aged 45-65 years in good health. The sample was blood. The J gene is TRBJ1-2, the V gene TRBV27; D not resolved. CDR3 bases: TGTGCCAGCCTAAAAGTGGGAAGGGATGGCTACACCTTC. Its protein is CASLKVGRDGYTF.